Presented here are 21 T cell receptor beta chains from one specimen sequenced in a study of T cell changes during pregnancy in multiple sclerosis. Some clones are missing from TCRdb's copy, which holds only in-frame ones; the method was immunoSEQ multiplex PCR. The data contain roughly 100,000 clones, about nine tenths of them singletons. Source: peripheral blood, taken after pregnancy. The receptors originated from a female donor with multiple sclerosis, enrolled in a pregnancy study.

The gene calls are TRBV7-9 and TRBJ2-1; tentatively, D is TRBD2 (5 bases). The CDR3 has 13 residues. CDR1 and CDR2 (germline): SEHNR, FQNEAQ (reference sequence). The V and J ends lost 1 base and 8 bases respectively, with 9 bases between them. This CDR3 is CASSLGPGDEQFF. CDR3 nucleotide sequence: TGTGCCAGCAGCTTAGGACCCGGGGATGAGCAGTTCTTC.

This clone was observed once. This chain links TRBV11-3 with TRBJ1-1; D not certain. CDR3 length equals 15 residues. V was cut by 1 base and J by 1 base, with 10 bases left in between. Germline V gene sequence: CDR1 SGHNT, CDR2 YENEEA. The CDR3 DNA sequence: TGTGCCAGCAGCTTAGGCGGGTCCTCGAACACTGAAGCTTTCTTT. This encodes CASSLGGSSNTEAFF.

The rearrangement links TRBV7-2 to TRBJ2-1, with 7 bases fitting TRBD1. The junction had 5 bases not matched to a gene; V was cut back by 6 bases and J by 0 bases. The CDR3 extends over 15 amino acids. Germline loops: CDR1 SGHTA, CDR2 FQGNSA. The CDR3 loop reads CASRGQFSSYNEQFF. CDR3 DNA: TGTGCCAGCAGGGGACAGTTCAGCTCCTACAATGAGCAGTTCTTC.

CDR3 amino acids: CASSYSDRGSNQPQHF. CDR3 nucleotide sequence: TGTGCCAGCAGTTACAGCGACAGGGGTAGCAATCAGCCCCAGCATTTT. The chain carries TRBV6-6 and TRBJ1-5, with 8 bases that match TRBD1. Germline V gene data show CDR1 as MNHNY and CDR2 as SVGAGI (reference sequence). With V trimmed by 2 bases and J by 0 bases, 3 bases remained unmatched. The CDR3 sequence is 16 residues long.

The genes are TRBV15 and TRBJ1-1, with a tentative D call TRBD1 (6 bases). The CDR3 runs to 14 residues. The V gene lost 0 bases and the J gene lost 8 bases, with 13 bases spanning the gap. Germline loops: CDR1 LNHNV, CDR2 YYDKDF (reference sequence). The CDR3 bases are TGTGCCACCAGCAGAGATCTGGGGGGGACAGAAGCTTTCTTT. It translates to CATSRDLGGTEAFF.

The rearrangement links TRBV19 to TRBJ1-2, with 7 bases that match TRBD1. The CDR3 extends over 13 amino acids. Looked up from germline, CDR1 is LNHDA and CDR2 is SQIVND (reference sequence). The trim removed 5 bases at V and 8 bases at J, leaving 8 bases unmatched. CDR3 in amino acids: CASSGTASRGYTF. The CDR3 DNA follows: TGTGCCAGTAGTGGGACAGCCTCGAGAGGCTACACCTTC. The variable domain in full, completed from reference TRBV19 and TRBJ1-2, reads DGGITQSPKYLFRKEGQNVTLSCEQNLNHDAMYWYRQDPGQGLRLIYYSQIVNDFQKGDIAEGYSVSREKKESFPLTVTSAQKNPTAFYLCASSGTASRGYTFGSGTRLTVV.

The chain couples TRBV6-6 to TRBJ1-5; TRBD1 is a possible D gene (6 bases). The CDR3 is 16 amino acids. Germline CDR1 reads MNHNY; CDR2 reads SVGAGI (reference sequence). Trimming removed 2 bases from V and 5 bases from J, with 16 bases in between. DNA for the CDR3: TGTGCCAGCAGTTACGTCTTTAGACAGGCGGATCAGCCCCAGCATTTT. Amino acids: CASSYVFRQADQPQHF.

The chain carries TRBV6-5 and TRBJ1-1; D is uncertain. Germline V gives CDR1 MNHEY, CDR2 SVGAGI. Trimming pared 5 bases from V and 1 base from J, leaving 5 bases between. The CDR3 length is 12 residues. The CDR3 is CASSRQNTEAFF. CDR3 DNA sequence: TGTGCCAGCAGTAGACAGAACACTGAAGCTTTCTTT.

This chain connects TRBV14 to TRBJ2-7; possible D gene TRBD2, 6 bases. This CDR3 has 14 amino acids. V was trimmed by 7 bases and J by 1 base, leaving 14 bases between them. Per the germline V gene, CDR1 is SGHDN and CDR2 is FVKESK. CDR3 DNA: TGTGCCAGCAACATCCGCGGGGTTTCCTACGAGCAGTACTTC. This encodes CASNIRGVSYEQYF.

The chain links TRBV7-6 to TRBJ1-3; D might be TRBD1 (5 bases). The CDR3 contains 17 residues. The V end was cut by 5 bases, the J end by 0 bases, with 17 bases between. Germline CDR1 is SGHVS and CDR2 is FNYEAQ. CDR3 coding DNA: TGTGCCAGCAGCCCCCGGGGACTGGGTGGCTCTGGAAACACCATATATTTT. It yields the protein CASSPRGLGGSGNTIYF.

The chain recombines TRBV10-3 with TRBJ1-2; D remains ambiguous. CDR1 is ENHRY, CDR2 SYGVKD, per germline. The CDR3 length is 12 residues. V was cut by 2 bases and J by 4 bases, with 5 bases left in between. As DNA, the CDR3 is TGTGCCATCAGTGAGGGCAGCTATGGCTACACCTTC. Amino acids: CAISEGSYGYTF.

The V and J genes are TRBV29-1 and TRBJ2-5; possible D gene TRBD1, 6 bases. Looked up from germline, CDR1 is SQVTM and CDR2 is ANQGSEA. CDR3 length: 12 amino acids. V was cut by 3 bases and J by 2 bases, with 7 bases left in between. CDR3: CSVDRGQETQYF. CDR3 DNA sequence: TGCAGCGTTGACAGGGGACAAGAGACCCAGTACTTC.

The V gene is TRBV6-1, the J gene TRBJ2-7, with a weak D call TRBD1 (5 bases). This CDR3 has 15 amino acids. V was cut by 4 bases and J by 7 bases, with 20 bases left in between. Germline lookup yields CDR1 MNHNS and CDR2 SASEGT. Here the CDR3 reads CASSGGKGIVGEQYF. CDR3 sequence (DNA): TGTGCCAGCAGTGGAGGAAAGGGGATAGTGGGGGAGCAGTACTTC.

This chain uses TRBV11-2 with TRBJ2-7, with 9 bases fitting TRBD2. The CDR3 totals 15 residues. The junction had 10 bases not matched to a gene; V was cut back by 4 bases and J by 6 bases. The germline CDR1 and CDR2 sequences are SGHAT and FQNNGV. Here the CDR3 DNA reads TGTGCCAGCAGCTCCTCTGGCGGGAGGGCGGGCGAGCAGTACTTC. It translates to CASSSSGGRAGEQYF.

This rearrangement joins TRBV29-1 to TRBJ1-1; 8 positions agree with TRBD1. Trimming took 5 bases from V and 0 from J; bases not matched to a gene: 5. This CDR3 is built from 14 residues. Germline lookup yields CDR1 SQVTM and CDR2 ANQGSEA. CDR3 nucleotide sequence: TGCAGCGTTCCTCGGACAGGGATGAACACTGAAGCTTTCTTT. As protein: CSVPRTGMNTEAFF.

V and J are TRBV2 and TRBJ2-5; D not certain. The V end was cut by 7 bases, the J end by 2 bases, with 11 bases between. Germline-derived CDR1 and CDR2 are SNHLY and FYNNEI. The CDR3 runs 13 residues. CDR3 DNA sequence: TGTGCCAGCATGAGAGAGGTTCAAGAGACCCAGTACTTC. Amino acid sequence: CASMREVQETQYF.

A single count supports this clone. V gene TRBV9 combines with J gene TRBJ2-7, with 7 bases matching TRBD1. The CDR3 sequence is 16 residues long. Trimming took 4 bases from V and 4 from J; bases not matched to a gene: 14. Germline V CDR1 and CDR2: SGDLS, YYNGEE. The CDR3 bases are TGTGCCAGCAGCTCCGGACAGGACCTCTTTAAATACGAGCAGTACTTC. It translates to CASSSGQDLFKYEQYF.

This chain uses TRBV30 with TRBJ1-6; TRBD1 matches at 9 bases. After removal of 3 bases from V and 10 bases from J, the junction contained 7 bases not matched to a gene. Germline V CDR1 and CDR2: GTSNPN, SVGIG (reference sequence). CDR3 length equals 14 residues. Here the CDR3 reads CAWRAPGTGSPLHF. The CDR3 DNA follows: TGTGCCTGGAGAGCCCCCGGGACAGGGTCACCCCTCCACTTT.

J is TRBJ1-2 and V is TRBV7-9; perhaps TRBD1 as D (6 bases). The CDR3 is made up of 14 amino acids. The germline V gene encodes CDR1 SEHNR and CDR2 FQNEAQ (reference sequence). The germline V and J ends were trimmed by 5 bases and 5 bases, with 15 bases remaining between them. The CDR3: CASSRLATGYGYTF. In DNA form, the CDR3 reads TGTGCCAGCAGCCGACTCGCCACAGGGTATGGCTACACCTTC.

CDR3 amino acids: CASSLSAGAHNEQFF. CDR3 bases: TGTGCCAGCAGCTTGTCAGCGGGAGCCCACAATGAGCAGTTCTTC. The chain joins TRBV7-3 to TRBJ2-1; TRBD2 agrees at 8 bases. CDR1 is SGHTA and CDR2 is FQGTGA in the germline V gene. The CDR3 runs to 15 residues. V lost 3 bases, J lost 5 bases, and 6 bases stayed unmatched.

This clone appeared once. The CDR3 DNA reads TGTGCCAGCAGTGACAATGATCCGGGACAGGGGAGCTATAGCAATCAGCCCCAGCATTTT. Its protein product is CASSDNDPGQGSYSNQPQHF. The chain uses TRBV28 and TRBJ1-5; 10 bases are shared with TRBD1. Germline V lookup: CDR1 MDHEN, CDR2 SYDVKM. The junction had 16 bases not matched to a gene; V was cut back by 5 bases and J by 0 bases. The CDR3 has 20 residues.